These T cell receptor beta chains were read from a single sample in a study of blood T cells in healthy people across ages. TCRdb reprocessed the 5' RACE reads via MiXCR and lists one record per CDR3 protein. The sample has about 1,500,000 distinct CDR3 sequences; around two fifths are singletons. Material for sequencing was blood. The receptors were gathered from a woman in her late teens or twenties in good health. CDR3s include the opening cysteine and the closing phenylalanine or tryptophan. Fields, in order: J gene, V gene, clone size, CDR3 protein. Clone sizes are given selectively: once, few, many, or a class where the clone is expanded.

>TRBJ1-2|TRBV27|.
CASRQGALNYGYTF
>TRBJ2-5|TRBV5-1|.
CASSLAGQLETQYF
>TRBJ1-2|TRBV7-2|few
CASSPRIYNYGYTF
>TRBJ2-7|TRBV7-2|few
CASSFTGGLAGDKYF
>TRBJ1-2|TRBV29-1|few
CSVEAPPGNYGYTF
>TRBJ2-1|TRBV7-9|.
CASSSTWGANEQFF
>TRBJ1-2|TRBV7-9|few
CASSLKGSHEYGYTF
>TRBJ2-3|TRBV4-1|many
CASSQDLLATHTDTQYF
>TRBJ2-1|TRBV5-1|.
CASRPPLAGSLGEQFF
>TRBJ2-1|TRBV6-1|few
CASIPFQNTGNEQFF
>TRBJ2-2|TRBV3-1|.
CASSQDQTTGELFF
>TRBJ2-3|TRBV7-2|.
CASSSRTHLDTDTQYF
>TRBJ2-3|TRBV6-6|.
CASYPGRGRGTDTQYF
>TRBJ2-7|TRBV2|.
CASSERQLTLGEQYF
>TRBJ1-1|TRBV12-3/TRBV12-4|.
CAGRQGDEAFF
>TRBJ2-1|TRBV4-1|.
CASSQVPGTSSYNEQFF
>TRBJ2-3|TRBV20-1|few
CSVRAGATDTQYF
>TRBJ1-4|TRBV5-1|few
CASSRAGQVNEKLFF
>TRBJ2-1|TRBV5-1|.
CASSFRTSGSYNEQFF
>TRBJ1-5|TRBV12-5|few
CASGERSQPQHF
>TRBJ2-1|TRBV5-1|.
CAPTGTSGSNEQFF
>TRBJ1-2|TRBV3-1|.
CASSLTQGRGLYYGYTF
>TRBJ1-2|TRBV12-3/TRBV12-4|once
CASSPEQGNGYTF
>TRBJ1-4|TRBV7-9|.
CASTDDVASKLFF
>TRBJ1-2|TRBV11-1|few
CASSRGMETGYTF
>TRBJ2-7|TRBV20-1|.
CSANTGGTYEQYF
>TRBJ1-1|TRBV7-9|.
CASSLGTVEAFF
>TRBJ2-7|TRBV4-1|few
CASSQDQVAGNTYEQYF